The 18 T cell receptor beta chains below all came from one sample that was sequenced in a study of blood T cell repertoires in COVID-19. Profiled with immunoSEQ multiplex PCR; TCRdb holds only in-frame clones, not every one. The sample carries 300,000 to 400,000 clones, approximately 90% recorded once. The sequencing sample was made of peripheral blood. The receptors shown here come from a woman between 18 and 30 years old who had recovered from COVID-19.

The CDR3 sequence: CASSIEDRGISPLHF. Here the CDR3 DNA reads TGTGCCAGTAGTATCGAGGACAGGGGGATTTCACCCCTCCACTTT. The chain links TRBV19 to TRBJ1-6; the match to TRBD1 covers 10 bases. Trimming cost V 3 bases and J 9 bases; bases outside gene matches: 5. The germline gives CDR1 LNHDA, CDR2 SQIVND (reference sequence). CDR3 length equals 15 residues.

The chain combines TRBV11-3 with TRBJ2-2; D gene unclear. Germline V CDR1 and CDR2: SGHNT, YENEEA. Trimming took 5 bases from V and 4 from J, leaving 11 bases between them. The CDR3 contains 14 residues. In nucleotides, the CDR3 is TGTGCCAGCAGCCCGAGGTGGCGCACCGGGGAGCTGTTTTTT. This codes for CASSPRWRTGELFF.

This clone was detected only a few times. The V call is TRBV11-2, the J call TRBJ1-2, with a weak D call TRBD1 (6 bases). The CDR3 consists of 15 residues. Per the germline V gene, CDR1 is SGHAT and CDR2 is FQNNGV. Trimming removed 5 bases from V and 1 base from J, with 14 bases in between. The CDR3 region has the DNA TGTGCCAGCAGCCATCGACAGGCCCGTAACTATGGCTACACCTTC. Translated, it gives CASSHRQARNYGYTF.

This CDR3 is CASSLSYGRAAETQYF. In DNA form, the CDR3 reads TGTGCCAGCAGCTTGAGCTACGGGAGGGCCGCGGAGACCCAGTACTTC. The V and J genes are TRBV5-4 and TRBJ2-5, with 8 positions matching TRBD2. From germline, CDR1 is SGHNT and CDR2 YYREEE (reference sequence). V trimming: 1 base; J trimming: 5 bases; junction bases outside the gene matches: 10. CDR3 length equals 16 residues.

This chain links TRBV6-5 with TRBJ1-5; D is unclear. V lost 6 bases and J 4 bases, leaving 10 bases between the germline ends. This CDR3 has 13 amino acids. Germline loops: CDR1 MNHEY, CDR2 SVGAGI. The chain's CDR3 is CASRVTRNQPQHF. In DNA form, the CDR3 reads TGTGCCAGCAGGGTAACCAGAAATCAGCCCCAGCATTTT.

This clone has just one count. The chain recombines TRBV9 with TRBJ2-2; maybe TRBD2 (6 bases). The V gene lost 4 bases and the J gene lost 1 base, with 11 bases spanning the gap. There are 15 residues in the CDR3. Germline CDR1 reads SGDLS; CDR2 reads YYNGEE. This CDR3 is CASSKRRENTGELFF. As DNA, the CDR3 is TGTGCCAGCAGCAAGCGGCGGGAGAACACCGGGGAGCTGTTTTTT.

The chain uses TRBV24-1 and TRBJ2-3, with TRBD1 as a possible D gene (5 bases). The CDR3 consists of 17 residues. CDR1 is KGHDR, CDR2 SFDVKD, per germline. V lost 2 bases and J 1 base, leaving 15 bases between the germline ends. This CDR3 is CATSDSTDRARTDTQYF. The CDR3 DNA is TGTGCCACCAGTGATTCAACAGACAGAGCCCGCACAGATACGCAGTATTTT.

The chain's CDR3 is CASSSRKLSYNEQFF. The CDR3 DNA sequence: TGTGCCAGCAGCTCGCGGAAGCTCTCCTACAATGAGCAGTTCTTC. V is TRBV2 and J is TRBJ2-1; no clear D gene. The V gene lost 6 bases and the J gene lost 0 bases, with 12 bases spanning the gap. CDR1 is SNHLY, CDR2 FYNNEI, per germline. The length of the CDR3 is 15 residues.

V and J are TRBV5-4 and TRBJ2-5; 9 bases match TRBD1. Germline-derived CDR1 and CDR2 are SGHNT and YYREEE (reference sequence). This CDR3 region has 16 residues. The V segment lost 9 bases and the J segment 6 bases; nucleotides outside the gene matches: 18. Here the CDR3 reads CATKKSTGGVFQTQYF. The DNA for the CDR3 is TGTGCCACCAAAAAGAGCACAGGGGGCGTTTTTCAGACCCAGTACTTC.

The CDR3 reads CASSLETGMNTEAFF. The CDR3 DNA is TGTGCCAGCAGCTTGGAAACGGGTATGAACACTGAAGCTTTCTTT. The J gene is TRBJ1-1, the V gene TRBV5-6; D is unresolved. V was cut by 0 bases and J by 0 bases, with 9 bases left in between. Germline loops: CDR1 SGHDT, CDR2 YYEEEE. CDR3 length equals 15 residues.

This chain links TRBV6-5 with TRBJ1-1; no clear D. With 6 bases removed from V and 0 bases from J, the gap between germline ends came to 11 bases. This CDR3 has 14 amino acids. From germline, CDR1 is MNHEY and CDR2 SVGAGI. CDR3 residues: CASSPIGMNTEAFF. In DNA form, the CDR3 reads TGTGCCAGCAGCCCCATCGGGATGAACACTGAAGCTTTCTTT.

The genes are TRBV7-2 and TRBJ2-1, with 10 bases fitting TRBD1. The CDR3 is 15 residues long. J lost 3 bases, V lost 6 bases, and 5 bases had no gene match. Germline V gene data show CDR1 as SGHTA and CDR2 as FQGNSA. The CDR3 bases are TGTGCCAGCAGTTATGGACAGGGGGGCTACAATGAGCAGTTCTTC. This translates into CASSYGQGGYNEQFF.

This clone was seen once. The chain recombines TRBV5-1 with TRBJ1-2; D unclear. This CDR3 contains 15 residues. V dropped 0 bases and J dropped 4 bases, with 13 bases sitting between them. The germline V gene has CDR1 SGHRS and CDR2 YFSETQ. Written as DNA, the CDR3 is TGCGCCAGCAGCTTGGGTCTGGGTCGGAGCTATGGCTACACCTTC. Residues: CASSLGLGRSYGYTF.

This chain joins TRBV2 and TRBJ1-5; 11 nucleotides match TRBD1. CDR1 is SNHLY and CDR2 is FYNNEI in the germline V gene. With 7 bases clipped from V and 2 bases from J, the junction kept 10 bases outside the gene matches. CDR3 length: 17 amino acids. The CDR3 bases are TGTGCCAGCAACTTGGACAGGGGGCGCGGAGGCAATCAGCCCCAGCATTTT. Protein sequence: CASNLDRGRGGNQPQHF. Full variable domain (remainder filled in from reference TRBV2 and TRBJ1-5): EPEVTQTPSHQVTQMGQEVILRCVPISNHLYFYWYRQILGQKVEFLVSFYNNEISEKSEIFDDQFSVERPDGSNFTLKIRSTKLEDSAMYFCASNLDRGRGGNQPQHFGDGTRLSIL.

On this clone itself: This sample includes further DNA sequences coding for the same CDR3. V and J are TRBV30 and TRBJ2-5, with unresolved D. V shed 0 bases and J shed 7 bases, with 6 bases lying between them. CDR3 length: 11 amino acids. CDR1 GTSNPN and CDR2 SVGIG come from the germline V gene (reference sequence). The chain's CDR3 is CAWSVRGTQYF. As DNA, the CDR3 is TGTGCCTGGAGTGTAAGAGGGACCCAGTACTTC. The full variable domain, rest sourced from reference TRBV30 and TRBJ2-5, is SQTIHQWPATLVQPVGSPLSLECTVEGTSNPNLYWYRQAAGRGLQLLFYSVGIGQISSEVPQNLSASRPQDRQFILSSKKLLLSDSGFYLCAWSVRGTQYFGPGTRLLVL.

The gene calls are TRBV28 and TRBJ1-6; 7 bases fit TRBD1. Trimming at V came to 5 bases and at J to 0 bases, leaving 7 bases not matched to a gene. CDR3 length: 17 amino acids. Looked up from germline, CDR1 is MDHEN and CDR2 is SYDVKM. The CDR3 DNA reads TGTGCCAGCAGTCCCTGGGACAGTAGCTCCTATAATTCACCCCTCCACTTT. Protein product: CASSPWDSSSYNSPLHF.

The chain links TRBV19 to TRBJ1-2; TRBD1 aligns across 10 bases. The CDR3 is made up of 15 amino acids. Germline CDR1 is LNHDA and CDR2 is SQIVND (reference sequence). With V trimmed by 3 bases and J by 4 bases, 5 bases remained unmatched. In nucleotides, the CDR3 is TGTGCCAGTAGTATGGGGACAGGGGTATTCTATGGCTACACCTTC. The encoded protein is CASSMGTGVFYGYTF.

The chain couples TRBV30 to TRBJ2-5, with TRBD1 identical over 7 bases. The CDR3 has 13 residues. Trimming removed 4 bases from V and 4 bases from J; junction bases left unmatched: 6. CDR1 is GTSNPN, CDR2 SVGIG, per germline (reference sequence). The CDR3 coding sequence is TGTGCCTGGACTACAGGGGTTGGAGAGACCCAGTACTTC. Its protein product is CAWTTGVGETQYF.